The T cell receptor beta chain under discussion was sequenced for a study of shared clonotypes between healthy human individuals. Study background: Per-donor plates numbered three CD4 naive, three CD4 memory, two CD8 naive and one CD8 memory. Study-level points and caveats: Collection of samples was limited to blood; tissue repertoires likely differ. Richness estimates generally favored naive over memory subsets.

Clones were read by immunoSEQ multiplex PCR, and TCRdb kept only the in-frame ones, dropping some. The sample yields around 2,000,000 clones, approximately 94% seen once. The CDR3 spans 12 residues. The J segment lost 10 bases and the V segment lost 5 bases, leaving 5 bases of the junction unmatched. Germline V CDR1 and CDR2: SNHLY, FYNNEI. For this clone: Its antigen is not identified.

Cells designated naive CD8 were CD45RO-negative and were positively selected for CCR7, with terminally differentiated effector memory CD45RA+ cells excluded. The sequence came from a man between 18 and 29 years old in good health. Some clones in this sample may be carry-over from other donors' samples. Sequencing was done on a sample of naive CD8+ T cells from PBMCs. The chain carries TRBV2 and TRBJ2-1; TRBD2 matches 7 bases. DNA of the CDR3: TGTGCCAGCAGTCCCGGGGGGTGGGAGCAGTTCTTC. Protein sequence: CASSPGGWEQFF.